The 29 T cell receptor beta chains given below trace back to one sample, sequenced in a study of CXCR3-negative and CXCR3-positive naive CD8 T cells. Libraries were UMI-labeled 5' RACE TRB cDNA. Each CDR3 protein gets one entry in TCRdb, which reprocessed the 5' RACE reads and gives no DNA. The sample totals roughly 45,000 distinct CDR3 sequences. The source material was naive CXCR3- CD8+ T cells from blood. As to subset: CD45RO-CCR7+CD27+CD95- naive CD8+ T cells lacking CXCR3 (TNR3-). Source of these receptors: a human donor in good health. Some clones in this sample may be carry-over from other donors' samples.

The rearrangement links TRBV29-1 to TRBJ2-2. Germline V lookup: CDR1 SQVTM, CDR2 ANQGSEA. The CDR3 runs 13 residues. The CDR3 loop reads CSGHDGNTGELFF.

The rearrangement links TRBV4-3 to TRBJ2-1; TCRdb's D gene call, TRBD2, goes unchecked for lack of DNA. Germline V gene sequence: CDR1 LGHNA, CDR2 YSLEER. The CDR3 contains 13 residues. The CDR3 protein is CASSRGTYNEQFF.

The V call is TRBV29-1, the J call TRBJ2-7; the D gene TCRdb calls, TRBD1, cannot be checked with no DNA. From germline, CDR1 is SQVTM and CDR2 ANQGSEA. This CDR3 region has 15 residues. This CDR3 is CSVELDRGGSYEQYF.

The rearrangement joins TRBV28 to TRBJ2-5; TCRdb selects TRBD1, and the lack of DNA leaves this call unchecked. This CDR3 has 13 residues. The V gene's germline CDR1 is MDHEN and CDR2 SYDVKM. CDR3 protein: CASSQGGGETQYF.

This sequence joins TRBV7-9 and TRBJ2-7. In germline, CDR1 is SEHNR, CDR2 FQNEAQ (reference sequence). The CDR3 totals 12 residues. CDR3 in amino acids: CASSSEAREQYF.

The rearrangement links TRBV29-1 to TRBJ2-1. The CDR3 is 13 amino acids. CDR1 is SQVTM, CDR2 ANQGSEA, per germline. The CDR3 is CSVEFSSSNEQFF.

The rearrangement links TRBV7-8 to TRBJ2-3. Germline CDR1 reads SGHVS; CDR2 reads FQNEAQ. The CDR3 loop spans 11 amino acids. The CDR3 here is CASKLADTQYF.

The chain combines TRBV12-3 or TRBV12-4 with TRBJ2-7; the D call from TCRdb, TRBD1, cannot be confirmed without DNA. The CDR3 is 16 amino acids. The CDR3 spells CASRGGGGAGTYEQYF.

This chain connects TRBV29-1 to TRBJ2-2. This CDR3 is 11 amino acids long. Germline V gene sequence: CDR1 SQVTM, CDR2 ANQGSEA. The CDR3 region is CSVEVAGELFF.

The rearrangement uses TRBV29-1 and TRBJ2-7; TCRdb returns TRBD1, unconfirmable since there is no DNA. The germline V gene encodes CDR1 SQVTM and CDR2 ANQGSEA. This CDR3 has 13 amino acids. CDR3 sequence: CSVEMPGTYEQYF.

This chain links TRBV5-5 with TRBJ2-1. This CDR3 spans 15 amino acids. The germline gives CDR1 SGHKS, CDR2 YYEKEE (reference sequence). CDR3 sequence: CATKEAASLYNEQFF.

The chain uses TRBV20-1 and TRBJ2-7; TCRdb's D call of TRBD1 is untestable without DNA. CDR1 DFQATT and CDR2 SNEGSKA come from the germline V gene (reference sequence). CDR3 length: 11 residues. The CDR3 is CSARTGFEQYF.

The chain employs TRBV12-3 or TRBV12-4 and TRBJ2-5; TCRdb's D call, TRBD2, is unchecked because there is no DNA. The length of the CDR3 is 14 residues. Here the CDR3 reads CASRPSGGAETQYF.

The chain joins TRBV7-6 to TRBJ2-1; there is no DNA to check the TCRdb D call of TRBD1. Germline loops: CDR1 SGHVS, CDR2 FNYEAQ. CDR3 length: 13 amino acids. The CDR3 is CASSTTGGGEQFF.

The V call is TRBV10-3, the J call TRBJ2-5. CDR3 length: 12 amino acids. Germline V lookup: CDR1 ENHRY, CDR2 SYGVKD. CDR3 amino acids: CAISDAYGTQYF.

The chain is built from TRBV6-2 or TRBV6-3 and TRBJ2-7. The CDR3 runs to 14 residues. CDR1 and CDR2 from the germline V gene are MNHEY and SVGEGT. CDR3 protein: CASSYSTSAHEQYF.

The chain employs TRBV29-1 and TRBJ2-1. Germline V CDR1 and CDR2: SQVTM, ANQGSEA. This CDR3 region has 15 residues. CDR3 in amino acids: CSVAASGSSYNEQFF.

V usage is TRBV6-4 and J usage is TRBJ2-7; without DNA, the TCRdb call of TRBD1 cannot be checked. Germline CDR1 and CDR2: MRHNA and SNTAGT. CDR3 length: 13 amino acids. The CDR3: CASSESGTGVQYF.

The rearrangement links TRBV29-1 to TRBJ2-7; without DNA, the TCRdb call of TRBD1 cannot be checked. This CDR3 is 13 amino acids long. The V gene's germline CDR1 is SQVTM and CDR2 ANQGSEA. CDR3 region: CSVAVSGGYEQYF.

The CDR3: CASSSLTDTQYF. The chain uses TRBV12-3 or TRBV12-4 and TRBJ2-3. The CDR3 has 12 residues.

The chain carries TRBV4-2 and TRBJ2-7; the TCRdb D gene call, TRBD1, has no DNA to confirm it. The germline gives CDR1 LGHNA, CDR2 YNFKEQ. The CDR3 runs 14 residues. The CDR3 is CASSQRDKFYEQYF.

The rearrangement uses TRBV29-1 and TRBJ2-1; with no DNA, the TCRdb D assignment of TRBD1 cannot be verified. Germline V gives CDR1 SQVTM, CDR2 ANQGSEA. This CDR3 has 12 residues. CDR3 in amino acids: CSVSGTGDEQFF.

The chain carries TRBV12-3 or TRBV12-4 and TRBJ1-5. The CDR3 consists of 14 residues. CDR3: CASKHDLGNQPQHF.

The rearrangement joins TRBV4-3 to TRBJ2-1; checking the TCRdb D call of TRBD1 is not possible without DNA. CDR3 length: 16 amino acids. Germline CDR1 reads LGHNA; CDR2 reads YSLEER. The CDR3: CASSQAPPRRGYEQFF.

The V and J genes are TRBV27 and TRBJ2-3; without DNA, the TCRdb call of TRBD1 cannot be checked. The germline gives CDR1 MNHEY, CDR2 SMNVEV (reference sequence). The CDR3 totals 13 residues. The CDR3 sequence: CASSPGTGSTQYF.

The gene calls are TRBV23-1 and TRBJ2-2; the TCRdb call, TRBD1, lacks DNA for checking. TRBV23-1 is an ORF for which the function is uncertain. This CDR3 is built from 15 residues. The CDR3 is CASSPTTGKGGELFF.

The chain joins TRBV20-1 to TRBJ1-3; TCRdb designates TRBD1, a call that cannot be tested without DNA. The CDR3 length is 13 residues. In germline, CDR1 is DFQATT, CDR2 SNEGSKA (reference sequence). The CDR3 loop reads CSALGTDGHTIYF.

This sequence joins TRBV12-3 or TRBV12-4 and TRBJ2-2; lacking DNA, the TRBD2 call made by TCRdb goes unchecked. The CDR3 contains 17 residues. The CDR3 loop reads CASSSVGLLSNTGELFF.

The gene calls are TRBV27 and TRBJ2-5; TCRdb's D call of TRBD2 is untestable without DNA. The CDR3 consists of 12 residues. Germline V gives CDR1 MNHEY, CDR2 SMNVEV (reference sequence). CDR3 in amino acids: CASSRGGETQYF.